Here is one T cell receptor (beta chain) with its context. Use of 60 Vbeta and 13 Jbeta primers characterized the PCR. Generated by immunoSEQ multiplex PCR, the TCRdb table keeps only in-frame clones and is missing some. The repertoire holds around 190,000 clones, with about four fifths as singletons. The data were obtained in a study of cytomegalovirus exposure and HLA in healthy donors. The overall study: There were 300 to 400 genotyped donors. Of these, 75% to 85% fell in the genetic ancestry cluster associated with self-reported Caucasian donors.

Input material: PBMCs. The TCR was taken from a man in his forties in good health and CMV-seropositive.

Here the CDR3 DNA reads TGCAGCGTTGACCCTGCCACAAATGAGCAGTTCTTC. Its protein is CSVDPATNEQFF. The gene calls are TRBV29-1 and TRBJ2-1, with D unresolved. The CDR3 totals 12 residues. The V and J ends lost 3 bases and 7 bases respectively, with 10 bases between them. The V gene's germline CDR1 is SQVTM and CDR2 ANQGSEA.